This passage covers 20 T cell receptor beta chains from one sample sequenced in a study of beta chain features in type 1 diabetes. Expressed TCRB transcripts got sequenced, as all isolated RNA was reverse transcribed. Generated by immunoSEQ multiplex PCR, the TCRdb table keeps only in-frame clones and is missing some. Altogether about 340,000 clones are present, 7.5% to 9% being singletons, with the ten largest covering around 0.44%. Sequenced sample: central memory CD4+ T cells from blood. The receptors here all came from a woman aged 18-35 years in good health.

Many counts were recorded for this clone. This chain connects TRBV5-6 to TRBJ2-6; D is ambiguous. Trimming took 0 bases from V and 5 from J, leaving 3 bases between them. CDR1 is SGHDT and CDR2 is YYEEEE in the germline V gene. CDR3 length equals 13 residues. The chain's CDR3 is CASSLAWANVLTF. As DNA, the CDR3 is TGTGCCAGCAGCTTGGCTTGGGCCAACGTCCTGACTTTC.

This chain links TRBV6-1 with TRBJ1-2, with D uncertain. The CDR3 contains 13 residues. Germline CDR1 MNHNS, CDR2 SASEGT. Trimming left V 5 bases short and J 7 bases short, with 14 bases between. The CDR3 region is CASSFSGSFGYTF. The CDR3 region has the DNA TGTGCCAGCAGTTTCTCGGGGTCCTTTGGCTACACCTTC.

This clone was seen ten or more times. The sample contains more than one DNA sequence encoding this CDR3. As DNA, the CDR3 is TGTGCCAGCAGCTCTCAAGGGGGGAACACTGAAGCTTTCTTT. This codes for CASSSQGGNTEAFF. This chain links TRBV7-9 with TRBJ1-1, with a possible D match to TRBD1 (6 bases). With 4 bases removed from V and 1 base from J, the gap between germline ends came to 10 bases. The CDR3 runs 14 residues. Germline V gene lookup returns CDR1 SEHNR and CDR2 FQNEAQ (reference sequence).

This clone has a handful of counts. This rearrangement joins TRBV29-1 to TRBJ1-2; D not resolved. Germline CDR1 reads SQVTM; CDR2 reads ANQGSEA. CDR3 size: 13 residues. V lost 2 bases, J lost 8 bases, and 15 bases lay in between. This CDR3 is CSVESDRASGYTF. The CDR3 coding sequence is TGCAGCGTTGAAAGCGACCGGGCGTCAGGCTACACCTTC.

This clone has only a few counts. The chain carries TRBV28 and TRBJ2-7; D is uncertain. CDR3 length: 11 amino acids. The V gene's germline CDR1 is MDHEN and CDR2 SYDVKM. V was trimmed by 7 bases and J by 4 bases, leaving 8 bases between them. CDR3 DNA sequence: TGTGCCAGCACCGCCGAATACGAGCAGTACTTC. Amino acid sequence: CASTAEYEQYF. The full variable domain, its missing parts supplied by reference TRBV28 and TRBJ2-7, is DVKVTQSSRYLVKRTGEKVFLECVQDMDHENMFWYRQDPGLGLRLIYFSYDVKMKEKGDIPEGYSVSREKKERFSLILESASTNQTSMYLCASTAEYEQYFGPGTRLTVT.

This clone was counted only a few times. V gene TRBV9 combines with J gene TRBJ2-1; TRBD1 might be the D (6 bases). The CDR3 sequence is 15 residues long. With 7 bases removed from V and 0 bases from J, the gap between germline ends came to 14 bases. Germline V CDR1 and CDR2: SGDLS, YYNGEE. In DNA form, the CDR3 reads TGTGCCAGCGGAGTACGGACAGCCTCCTACAATGAGCAGTTCTTC. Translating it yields CASGVRTASYNEQFF.

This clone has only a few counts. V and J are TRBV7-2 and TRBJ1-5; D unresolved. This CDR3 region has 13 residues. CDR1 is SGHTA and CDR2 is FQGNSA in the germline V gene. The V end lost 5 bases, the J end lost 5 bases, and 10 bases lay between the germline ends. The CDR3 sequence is CASSADGDQPQHF. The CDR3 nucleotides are TGTGCCAGCAGCGCAGACGGGGATCAGCCCCAGCATTTT.

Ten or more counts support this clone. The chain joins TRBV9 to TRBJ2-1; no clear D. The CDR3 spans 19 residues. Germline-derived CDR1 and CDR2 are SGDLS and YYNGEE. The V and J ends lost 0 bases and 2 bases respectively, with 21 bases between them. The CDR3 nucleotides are TGTGCCAGCAGCGTAGGTGGGCCGCGTGGGGTTGGCGCCTACAATGAGCAGTTCTTC. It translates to CASSVGGPRGVGAYNEQFF.

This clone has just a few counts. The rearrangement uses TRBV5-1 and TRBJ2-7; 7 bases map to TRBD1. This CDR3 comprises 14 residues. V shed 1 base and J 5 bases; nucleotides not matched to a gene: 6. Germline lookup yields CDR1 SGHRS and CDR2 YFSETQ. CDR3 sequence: CASSLSTGSDEQYF. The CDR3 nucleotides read TGCGCCAGCAGCTTGTCGACAGGGAGTGACGAGCAGTACTTC.

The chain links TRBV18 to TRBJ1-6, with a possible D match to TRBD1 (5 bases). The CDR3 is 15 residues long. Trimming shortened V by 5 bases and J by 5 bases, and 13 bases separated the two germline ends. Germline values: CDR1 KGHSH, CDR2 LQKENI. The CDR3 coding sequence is TGTGCCAGCTCAAAGGATCAGGGAAATAATTCACCCCTCCACTTT. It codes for CASSKDQGNNSPLHF.

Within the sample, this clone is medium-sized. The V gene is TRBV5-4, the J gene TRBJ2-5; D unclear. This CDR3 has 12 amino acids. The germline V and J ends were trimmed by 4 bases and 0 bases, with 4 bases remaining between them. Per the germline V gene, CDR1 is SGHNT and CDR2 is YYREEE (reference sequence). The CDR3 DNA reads TGTGCCAGCAGCCGGTACCAAGAGACCCAGTACTTC. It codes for CASSRYQETQYF.

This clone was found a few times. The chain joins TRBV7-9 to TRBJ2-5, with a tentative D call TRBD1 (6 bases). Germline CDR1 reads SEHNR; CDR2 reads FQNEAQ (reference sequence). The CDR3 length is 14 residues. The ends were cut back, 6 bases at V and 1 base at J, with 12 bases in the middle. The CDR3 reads CASRPDRIQETQYF. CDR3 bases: TGTGCCAGCAGACCCGACAGGATCCAAGAGACCCAGTACTTC.

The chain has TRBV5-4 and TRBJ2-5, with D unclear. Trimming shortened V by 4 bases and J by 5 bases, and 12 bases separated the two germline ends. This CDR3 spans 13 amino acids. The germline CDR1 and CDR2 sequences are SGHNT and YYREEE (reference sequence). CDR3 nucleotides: TGTGCCAGCAGCGGGGTGGGCCGGGAGACCCAGTACTTC. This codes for CASSGVGRETQYF. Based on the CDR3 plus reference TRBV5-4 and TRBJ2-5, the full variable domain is ETGVTQSPTHLIKTRGQQVTLRCSSQSGHNTVSWYQQALGQGPQFIFQYYREEENGRGNFPPRFSGLQFPNYSSELNVNALELDDSALYLCASSGVGRETQYFGPGTRLLVL.

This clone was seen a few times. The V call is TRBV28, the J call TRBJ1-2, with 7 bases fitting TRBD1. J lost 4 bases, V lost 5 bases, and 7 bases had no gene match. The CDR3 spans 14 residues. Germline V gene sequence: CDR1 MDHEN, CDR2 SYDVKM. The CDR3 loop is CASSPPGQFYGYTF. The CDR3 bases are TGTGCCAGCAGTCCCCCGGGACAGTTCTATGGCTACACCTTC.

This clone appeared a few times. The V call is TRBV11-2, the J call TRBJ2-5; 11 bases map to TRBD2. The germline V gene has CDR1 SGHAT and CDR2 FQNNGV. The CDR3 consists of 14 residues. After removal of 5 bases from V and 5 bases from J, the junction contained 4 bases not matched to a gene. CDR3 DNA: TGTGCCAGCAGCGAACTAGCGGGAGATGAGACCCAGTACTTC. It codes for CASSELAGDETQYF.

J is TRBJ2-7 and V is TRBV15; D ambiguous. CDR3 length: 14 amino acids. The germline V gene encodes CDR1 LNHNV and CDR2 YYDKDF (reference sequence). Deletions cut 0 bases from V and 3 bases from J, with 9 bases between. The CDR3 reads CATSRDYPGYEQYF. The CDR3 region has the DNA TGTGCCACCAGCAGAGATTACCCGGGCTACGAGCAGTACTTC. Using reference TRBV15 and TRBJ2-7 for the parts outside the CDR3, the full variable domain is DAMVIQNPRYQVTQFGKPVTLSCSQTLNHNVMYWYQQKSSQAPKLLFHYYDKDFNNEADTPDNFQSRRPNTSFCFLDIRSPGLGDTAMYLCATSRDYPGYEQYFGPGTRLTVT.

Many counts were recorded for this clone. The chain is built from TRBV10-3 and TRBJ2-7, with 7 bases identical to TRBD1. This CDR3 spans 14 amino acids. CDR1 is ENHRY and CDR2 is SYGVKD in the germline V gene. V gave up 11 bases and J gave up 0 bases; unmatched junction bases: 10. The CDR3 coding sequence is TGTGCCTCCAAAACCGGGACAGACTCCTACGAGCAGTACTTC. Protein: CASKTGTDSYEQYF.

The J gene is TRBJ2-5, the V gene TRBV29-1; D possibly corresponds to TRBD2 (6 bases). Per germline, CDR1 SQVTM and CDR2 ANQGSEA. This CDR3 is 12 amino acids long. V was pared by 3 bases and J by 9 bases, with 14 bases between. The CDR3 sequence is CSVDLASRAQYF. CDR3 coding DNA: TGCAGCGTTGACCTAGCGTCTCGGGCCCAGTACTTC.

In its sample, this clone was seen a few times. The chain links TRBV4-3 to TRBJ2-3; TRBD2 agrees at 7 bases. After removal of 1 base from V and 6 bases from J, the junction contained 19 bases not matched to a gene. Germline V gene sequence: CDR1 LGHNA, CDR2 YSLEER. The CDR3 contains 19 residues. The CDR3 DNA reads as TGCGCCAGCAGCCAAGGCCCGACTAGCCCGACCCCCCTCGCCGATACGCAGTATTTT. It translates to CASSQGPTSPTPLADTQYF.

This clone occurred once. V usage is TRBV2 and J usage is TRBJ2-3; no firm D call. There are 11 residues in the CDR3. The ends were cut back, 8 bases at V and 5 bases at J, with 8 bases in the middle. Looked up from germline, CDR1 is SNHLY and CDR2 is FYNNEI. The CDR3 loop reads CASVLRDTQYF. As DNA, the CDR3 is TGTGCCAGCGTCTTGCGAGATACGCAGTATTTT.